These 28 T cell receptor beta chains were sequenced from one sample in a study of Graves' ophthalmopathy and Graves' hyperthyroidism listed by TCRdb under 2018. Sequencing was performed on an Illumina HiSeq 2000. For repertoire sequencing, the TCR beta CDR3 regions were amplified from RNA transcripts. The first round was an RT-PCR using HTBI primers with the Qiagen OneStep RT-PCR kit, and this first round was followed by a second-round multiplex PCR, then size selection and purification. The public reads were reanalyzed by TCRdb: fastp trimming at Q25, MiXCR alignment, in-frame beta chains only. When rows share a CDR3 protein, they turn into one entry using the most common DNA and genes. This sample holds over 200,000 distinct CDR3 sequences; 29% were observed only once. Around 9.8% of the sample belongs to the ten largest clones. Material: peripheral blood. The receptors were gathered from a man aged 50 or older with Graves' ophthalmopathy. Donor details come from another sample of the same person, matched by shared clones.

This clonotype was counted many times. This sequence joins TRBV13 and TRBJ1-1, with D perhaps TRBD1 (6 bases). CDR1 and CDR2 from the germline V gene are PRHDT and FYEKMQ (reference sequence). The CDR3 covers 13 residues. Trimming took 4 bases from V and 9 from J, leaving 15 bases between them. The CDR3 region has the DNA TGTGCCAGCAGCTGGACACAGGGAAACCAAGCTTTCTTT. It specifies CASSWTQGNQAFF.

In this sample, this clonotype turned up many times. V is TRBV7-3 and J is TRBJ1-2; no firm D call. Trimming left V 5 bases short and J 4 bases short, with 11 bases between. The CDR3 is 13 residues long. Germline V lookup: CDR1 SGHTA, CDR2 FQGTGA. CDR3 sequence reads: CASSPSRFYGYTF. CDR3 in DNA: TGTGCCAGCAGCCCCTCCAGATTCTATGGCTACACCTTC.

This clonotype appeared many times. V usage is TRBV12-3 or TRBV12-4 and J usage is TRBJ2-2, with D perhaps TRBD2 (5 bases). This CDR3 spans 17 amino acids. The ends were cut back, 8 bases at V and 4 bases at J, with 23 bases in the middle. The CDR3 loop reads CASRRVVGGSPTGELFF. The CDR3 nucleotides read TGTGCCAGCCGACGCGTTGTTGGCGGGTCTCCCACCGGGGAGCTGTTTTTT.

In its sample, this clonotype was seen many times. CDR3 loop: CASSGTDQETQYF. The CDR3 DNA reads as TGTGCCAGCAGCGGGACAGATCAAGAGACCCAGTACTTC. This chain connects TRBV6-1 to TRBJ2-5; 7 positions agree with TRBD1. Germline V lookup: CDR1 MNHNS, CDR2 SASEGT. After removal of 6 bases from V and 2 bases from J, the junction contained 3 bases not matched to a gene. CDR3 length: 13 residues.

This clonotype was counted at least ten times. The V and J genes are TRBV6-5 and TRBJ1-1; the D is unclear. V shed 0 bases and J shed 3 bases, with 14 bases lying between them. Germline V gives CDR1 MNHEY, CDR2 SVGAGI. The CDR3 spans 16 residues. CDR3 sequence reads: CASSYSGIGSDTEAFF. The CDR3 DNA reads as TGTGCCAGCAGTTACTCCGGGATCGGGTCGGACACTGAAGCTTTCTTT.

This clonotype has a count of ten or more. The CDR3 protein is CSVVSADNYEQYF. As DNA, the CDR3 is TGCAGCGTTGTGTCCGCGGACAACTACGAGCAGTACTTC. The chain combines TRBV29-1 with TRBJ2-7; TRBD1 might be the D (5 bases). Germline-derived CDR1 and CDR2 are SQVTM and ANQGSEA. Trimming took 4 bases from V and 3 from J, leaving 13 bases between them. There are 13 residues in the CDR3.

This clonotype showed up many times. The chain links TRBV30 to TRBJ2-7; TRBD1 matches 9 bases. The V and J ends lost 3 bases and 3 bases, in that order; junction bases with no gene match: 6. The CDR3 length is 14 residues. CDR1 and CDR2 (germline): GTSNPN, SVGIG (reference sequence). Here the CDR3 reads CAWRAGTGNYEQYF. CDR3 DNA: TGTGCCTGGAGGGCCGGGACAGGGAACTACGAGCAGTACTTC.

The chain joins TRBV28 to TRBJ1-5; D gene ambiguous. Trimming pared 10 bases from V and 5 bases from J, leaving 12 bases between. From germline, CDR1 is MDHEN and CDR2 SYDVKM. The CDR3 loop spans 12 amino acids. The CDR3 protein is CATQEIYQPQHF. The CDR3 DNA is TGTGCCACCCAGGAAATTTATCAGCCCCAGCATTTT.

This clonotype was seen ten or more times. The chain uses TRBV2 and TRBJ1-1, with 7 positions matching TRBD1. Trimming took 8 bases from V and 5 from J; bases not matched to a gene: 8. Germline V CDR1 and CDR2: SNHLY, FYNNEI. The CDR3 covers 13 residues. The CDR3 here is CASGQAPRTEAFF. The DNA for the CDR3 is TGTGCCAGCGGACAGGCCCCCAGGACTGAAGCTTTCTTT.

This clonotype was counted at least ten times. This chain uses TRBV27 with TRBJ1-3, with unresolved D. V was pared by 6 bases and J by 0 bases, with 9 bases between. This CDR3 region has 14 residues. CDR1 is MNHEY, CDR2 SMNVEV, per germline (reference sequence). CDR3 DNA: TGTGCCAGCAGGCCCCGAGGCTCTGGAAACACCATATATTTT. It encodes CASRPRGSGNTIYF.

J is TRBJ1-6 and V is TRBV6-5; no firm D call. CDR3 length equals 14 residues. V lost 8 bases, J lost 6 bases, and 14 bases lay in between. Looked up from germline, CDR1 is MNHEY and CDR2 is SVGAGI. The CDR3 loop is CASVVGSTNSPLHF. Here the CDR3 DNA reads TGTGCCAGCGTTGTAGGGTCGACTAATTCACCCCTCCACTTT.

This clonotype was counted only a few times. V and J are TRBV11-2 and TRBJ1-1; tentatively, D is TRBD1 (5 bases). The CDR3 consists of 14 residues. Germline CDR1 is SGHAT and CDR2 is FQNNGV. Trimming removed 3 bases from V and 5 bases from J, with 13 bases in between. The CDR3 DNA follows: TGTGCCAGCAGCTTTACAGGAGCTCGGACTGAAGCTTTCTTT. Its translation: CASSFTGARTEAFF.

In this sample, this clonotype turned up many times. J is TRBJ2-7 and V is TRBV27; a weak D match, TRBD2 (5 bases). V was clipped by 5 bases and J by 6 bases, with 11 bases between them. Germline-derived CDR1 and CDR2 are MNHEY and SMNVEV (reference sequence). CDR3 size: 12 residues. Here the CDR3 DNA reads TGTGCCAGCAGTCCACCAGGACTCGAGCAGTACTTC. Protein sequence: CASSPPGLEQYF.

This clonotype showed up many times. V usage is TRBV29-1 and J usage is TRBJ2-5; TRBD1 matches 7 bases. The J segment lost 3 bases and the V segment lost 4 bases, leaving 2 bases of the junction unmatched. The CDR3 runs to 12 residues. Per the germline V gene, CDR1 is SQVTM and CDR2 is ANQGSEA. The CDR3 sequence: CSVGDSKETQYF. The CDR3 nucleotides are TGCAGCGTTGGGGACAGCAAAGAGACCCAGTACTTC.

Ten or more counts support this clonotype. The chain recombines TRBV6-5 with TRBJ1-1; the match to TRBD1 covers 8 bases. V lost 5 bases, J lost 6 bases, and 2 bases stayed unmatched. This CDR3 region has 12 residues. Germline lookup yields CDR1 MNHEY and CDR2 SVGAGI. DNA of the CDR3: TGTGCCAGCAGTACAGGGGGTGCTGAAGCTTTCTTT. This gives the protein CASSTGGAEAFF.

There are many counts of this clonotype. The chain carries TRBV5-6 and TRBJ2-5; a weak D match, TRBD1 (5 bases). This CDR3 is 14 amino acids long. Per germline, CDR1 SGHDT and CDR2 YYEEEE. Trimming shortened V by 0 bases and J by 2 bases, and 8 bases separated the two germline ends. CDR3 in amino acids: CASSLGTPQETQYF. CDR3 DNA: TGTGCCAGCAGCTTGGGGACACCTCAAGAGACCCAGTACTTC.

The chain is built from TRBV19 and TRBJ2-7; the D gene is possibly TRBD1 (6 bases). Trimming left V 6 bases short and J 6 bases short, with 12 bases between. The CDR3 totals 12 residues. Looked up from germline, CDR1 is LNHDA and CDR2 is SQIVND (reference sequence). Here the CDR3 reads CASRINRVEQYF. The CDR3 DNA reads TGTGCCAGTAGGATAAACAGGGTCGAGCAGTACTTC.

This clonotype was seen many times. V and J are TRBV6-5 and TRBJ2-7; D could derive from TRBD1 or TRBD2 (5 bases each). V was pared by 2 bases and J by 1 base, with 9 bases between. CDR1 is MNHEY and CDR2 is SVGAGI in the germline V gene. The CDR3 spans 14 residues. The CDR3 sequence: CASSYSRESYEQYF. The CDR3 DNA sequence: TGTGCCAGCAGTTACAGCAGGGAGTCCTACGAGCAGTACTTC.

Ten or more counts support this clonotype. The CDR3 DNA sequence: TGTGCCAGCAGCTCAAGGACTAGCGGGGAGACCCAGTACTTC. Its protein product is CASSSRTSGETQYF. The V gene is TRBV11-3, the J gene TRBJ2-5; 11 bases agree with TRBD2. Germline V CDR1 and CDR2: SGHNT, YENEEA. This CDR3 is 14 amino acids long. V shed 4 bases and J 5 bases; nucleotides not matched to a gene: 3.

This clonotype was seen repeatedly, ten times or more. The chain combines TRBV28 with TRBJ2-7; D call uncertain. Germline V lookup: CDR1 MDHEN, CDR2 SYDVKM. The CDR3 is made up of 14 amino acids. V was clipped by 3 bases and J by 6 bases, with 15 bases between them. The CDR3 DNA sequence: TGTGCCAGCAGTTTGGTCGTCGGCCCGGGCGAGCAGTACTTC. It codes for CASSLVVGPGEQYF.

This clonotype occurred many times. The chain carries TRBV29-1 and TRBJ2-7; no clear D. The V and J ends lost 1 base and 2 bases respectively, with 9 bases between them. Germline lookup yields CDR1 SQVTM and CDR2 ANQGSEA. There are 13 residues in the CDR3. CDR3 DNA sequence: TGCAGCGTTGAAGGGGGTTCCCCCTACGAGCAGTACTTC. Amino acids: CSVEGGSPYEQYF.

This chain uses TRBV29-1 with TRBJ2-7; D is perhaps TRBD1 or TRBD2 (5 bases each). Trimming took off 4 bases at V and 4 bases at J, with 11 bases between the two ends. This CDR3 is 12 amino acids long. Germline V gene lookup returns CDR1 SQVTM and CDR2 ANQGSEA. The CDR3 loop is CSVAPGPYEQYF. The CDR3 DNA sequence: TGCAGCGTTGCTCCGGGACCTTACGAGCAGTACTTC.

In its sample, this clonotype was seen many times. In DNA, the CDR3 is TGTGCCAGCAGCGCAGGGGGTTTCTCCTACGAGCAGTACTTC. It is translated as CASSAGGFSYEQYF. J is TRBJ2-7 and V is TRBV9; 7 bases line up with TRBD1. Germline values: CDR1 SGDLS, CDR2 YYNGEE. The CDR3 loop spans 14 amino acids. The J segment lost 0 bases and the V segment lost 3 bases, leaving 3 bases of the junction unmatched.

Many counts were recorded for this clonotype. The chain has TRBV7-2 and TRBJ2-7, with unresolved D. V lost 1 base, J lost 1 base, and 5 bases lay in between. Germline lookup yields CDR1 SGHTA and CDR2 FQGNSA. The CDR3 consists of 13 residues. CDR3 amino acids: CASSLGISYEQYF. The CDR3 nucleotides are TGTGCCAGCAGCTTAGGAATTTCCTACGAGCAGTACTTC.

This clonotype was recorded at least ten times. This chain connects TRBV4-1 to TRBJ2-7; a possible D gene is TRBD1 (6 bases). This CDR3 has 15 residues. Trimming left V 1 base short and J 3 bases short, with 13 bases between. The germline gives CDR1 MGHRA, CDR2 YSYEKL. The chain's CDR3 is CASSQADTGSYEQYF. CDR3 DNA sequence: TGCGCCAGCAGCCAAGCGGACACAGGGAGCTACGAGCAGTACTTC.

The V call is TRBV6-2 or TRBV6-3, the J call TRBJ2-2, with 9 bases matching TRBD2. This CDR3 contains 15 residues. The germline CDR1 and CDR2 sequences are MNHEY and SVGEGT. Trimming cost V 6 bases and J 5 bases; bases outside gene matches: 7. CDR3 amino acids: CASRPSGRYTGELFF. CDR3 sequence (DNA): TGTGCCAGCAGACCAAGCGGGAGGTATACCGGGGAGCTGTTTTTT.

This clonotype was counted ten times or more. The J gene is TRBJ2-7, the V gene TRBV11-1, with TRBD2 matching over 7 bases. Looked up from germline, CDR1 is SGHAT and CDR2 is FQDESV (reference sequence). The V gene end was trimmed by 5 bases and the J gene end by 2 bases; junction bases not matched to a gene: 6. The CDR3 is made up of 14 amino acids. The CDR3 DNA reads as TGTGCCAGCAGCATATTTGGACTAGCCTACGAGCAGTACTTC. Protein product: CASSIFGLAYEQYF.

This clonotype was counted at least ten times. This chain joins TRBV25-1 and TRBJ2-7; D is perhaps TRBD1 or TRBD2 (5 bases each). CDR1 is MGHDK and CDR2 is SYGVNS in the germline V gene. CDR3 length: 15 residues. Trimming shortened V by 1 base and J by 6 bases, and 16 bases separated the two germline ends. The CDR3 region is CASSESSGPHGEQYF. The CDR3 DNA reads TGTGCCAGCAGTGAATCATCGGGACCCCACGGCGAGCAGTACTTC.